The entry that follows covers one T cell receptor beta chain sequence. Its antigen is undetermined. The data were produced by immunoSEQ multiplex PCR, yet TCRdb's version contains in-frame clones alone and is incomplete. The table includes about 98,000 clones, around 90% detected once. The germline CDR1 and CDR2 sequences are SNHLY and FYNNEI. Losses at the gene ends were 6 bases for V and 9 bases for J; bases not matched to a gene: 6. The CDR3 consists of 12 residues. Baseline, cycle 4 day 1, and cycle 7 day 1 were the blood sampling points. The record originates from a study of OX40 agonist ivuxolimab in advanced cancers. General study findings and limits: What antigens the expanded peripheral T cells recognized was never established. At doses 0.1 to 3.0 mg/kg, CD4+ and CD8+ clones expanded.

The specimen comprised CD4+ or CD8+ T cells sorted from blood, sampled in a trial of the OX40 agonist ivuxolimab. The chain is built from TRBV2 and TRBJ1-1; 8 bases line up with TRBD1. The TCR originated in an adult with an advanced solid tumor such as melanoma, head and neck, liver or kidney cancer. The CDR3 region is CASSDRGNKAFF. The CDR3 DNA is TGTGCCAGCAGCGACAGGGGCAACAAAGCTTTCTTT.